Listed here are 22 T cell receptor beta chains from one sample, sequenced in a study of monozygotic twins with inflammatory bowel disease. For each CDR3 protein, TCRdb gives one entry from its re-call of the 5' RACE reads, without DNA. In total, the table holds more than 85,000 distinct CDR3 sequences. The sample comprised blood. The receptors were gathered from a human donor with ulcerative colitis or Crohn's disease, or a healthy co-twin of an affected twin (not recorded which).

V usage is TRBV20-1 and J usage is TRBJ1-2. Per germline, CDR1 DFQATT and CDR2 SNEGSKA (reference sequence). The CDR3 loop spans 14 amino acids. The CDR3 protein is CSAPREGLNYGYTF.

The chain is built from TRBV7-2 and TRBJ2-1. CDR1 SGHTA and CDR2 FQGNSA come from the germline V gene. The CDR3 is 17 amino acids. The chain's CDR3 is CASSLASPDASYNEQFF.

The chain carries TRBV5-1 and TRBJ1-2. The CDR3 contains 13 residues. The germline gives CDR1 SGHRS, CDR2 YFSETQ. CDR3 sequence reads: CASSLGLFYGYTF. The variable domain in full, with the rest retrieved from reference TRBV5-1 and TRBJ1-2, is KAGVTQTPRYLIKTRGQQVTLSCSPISGHRSVSWYQQTPGQGLQFLFEYFSETQRNKGNFPGRFSGRQFSNSRSEMNVSTLELGDSALYLCASSLGLFYGYTFGSGTRLTVV.

V and J are TRBV28 and TRBJ2-1; TCRdb proposes TRBD2, but this gene call is untestable without DNA. The germline V gene has CDR1 MDHEN and CDR2 SYDVKM. The CDR3 has 17 residues. The CDR3 loop is CASSTSASGGEYNEQFF.

The chain uses TRBV19 and TRBJ2-3; TCRdb calls TRBD1, which cannot be checked without DNA. This CDR3 is built from 14 residues. Germline V gene data show CDR1 as LNHDA and CDR2 as SQIVND (reference sequence). The CDR3 loop reads CASSTGEGADTQYF.

CDR3 loop: CASSTGTLQETQYF. The chain uses TRBV4-2 and TRBJ2-5; TCRdb returns TRBD1, unconfirmable since there is no DNA. Per germline, CDR1 LGHNA and CDR2 YNFKEQ. There are 14 residues in the CDR3.

This chain links TRBV7-2 with TRBJ1-2; the D gene TCRdb calls, TRBD1, cannot be checked with no DNA. The CDR3 is 14 residues long. The germline CDR1 and CDR2 sequences are SGHTA and FQGNSA. The CDR3 sequence is CASSLQGMKYGYTF.

The gene calls are TRBV5-1 and TRBJ2-5; TCRdb returns TRBD2, unconfirmable since there is no DNA. The CDR3 sequence is 16 residues long. Germline assignment: CDR1 SGHRS and CDR2 YFSETQ. CDR3 protein: CASSPAGSGGQETQYF.

This rearrangement joins TRBV4-1 to TRBJ1-5. The germline CDR1 and CDR2 sequences are MGHRA and YSYEKL. The CDR3 consists of 15 residues. CDR3 sequence reads: CASSQEVTPEQPQYF.

The chain links TRBV15 to TRBJ1-5; checking the TCRdb D call of TRBD1 is not possible without DNA. CDR1 is LNHNV and CDR2 is YYDKDF in the germline V gene (reference sequence). This CDR3 region has 15 residues. The CDR3 sequence: CATSRGREDNQPQHF.

CDR3: CASSLWQGGGYTF. The rearrangement uses TRBV28 and TRBJ1-2; the D gene TCRdb calls, TRBD1, cannot be checked with no DNA. Germline V gene sequence: CDR1 MDHEN, CDR2 SYDVKM. The CDR3 contains 13 residues.

V and J are TRBV6-1 and TRBJ2-7. This CDR3 is built from 13 residues. Germline lookup yields CDR1 MNHNS and CDR2 SASEGT. CDR3 loop: CASSVERDYEQYF.

The chain joins TRBV3-1 to TRBJ2-5. Germline values: CDR1 LGHDT, CDR2 YNNKEL (reference sequence). The CDR3 length is 15 residues. CDR3 region: CASSQDAGYQETQYF.

The rearrangement links TRBV7-2 to TRBJ2-7; TCRdb calls TRBD2, which cannot be checked without DNA. The CDR3 has 14 residues. The germline gives CDR1 SGHTA, CDR2 FQGNSA. This CDR3 reads CASSQTSGTYEQYF.

V gene TRBV20-1 combines with J gene TRBJ2-3; absent DNA, TCRdb's TRBD1 call cannot be checked. The length of the CDR3 is 16 residues. Germline CDR1 is DFQATT and CDR2 is SNEGSKA (reference sequence). The CDR3 spells CSARSRAEGLLGTQYF.

This CDR3 reads CASSQDVEGTNYGYTF. The rearrangement links TRBV4-2 to TRBJ1-2. Looked up from germline, CDR1 is LGHNA and CDR2 is YNFKEQ. The CDR3 contains 16 residues.

The rearrangement links TRBV20-1 to TRBJ2-5; the TRBD2 assignment by TCRdb is unverifiable without DNA. The CDR3 extends over 14 amino acids. The V gene's germline CDR1 is DFQATT and CDR2 SNEGSKA (reference sequence). The CDR3 loop is CSAGGGATQETQYF.

V is TRBV5-1 and J is TRBJ2-1; TCRdb selects TRBD1, and the lack of DNA leaves this call unchecked. The CDR3 extends over 15 amino acids. Germline V lookup: CDR1 SGHRS, CDR2 YFSETQ. The CDR3 loop is CASSLNQGAGNEQFF. Complete variable domain (other parts from reference TRBV5-1 and TRBJ2-1): KAGVTQTPRYLIKTRGQQVTLSCSPISGHRSVSWYQQTPGQGLQFLFEYFSETQRNKGNFPGRFSGRQFSNSRSEMNVSTLELGDSALYLCASSLNQGAGNEQFFGPGTRLTVL.

V and J are TRBV5-6 and TRBJ2-7; TCRdb gives TRBD1 as the D gene, but with no DNA this cannot be confirmed. This CDR3 region has 15 residues. CDR1 is SGHDT and CDR2 is YYEEEE in the germline V gene. CDR3 protein: CASNPPGSLASERYF.

The chain links TRBV19 to TRBJ2-1; TCRdb picks TRBD2, but there is no DNA to check that call. Germline assignment: CDR1 LNHDA and CDR2 SQIVND (reference sequence). This CDR3 contains 15 residues. CDR3 sequence: CASSTLAGGYNEQFF.

The rearrangement joins TRBV11-3 to TRBJ2-1; lacking DNA, the TRBD2 call made by TCRdb goes unchecked. Germline-derived CDR1 and CDR2 are SGHNT and YENEEA. This CDR3 has 13 residues. CDR3 sequence reads: CASSQTSGNEQFF.

The V call is TRBV20-1, the J call TRBJ2-7; TCRdb lists TRBD1, though no DNA is available to test this call. Per germline, CDR1 DFQATT and CDR2 SNEGSKA (reference sequence). This CDR3 contains 15 residues. Here the CDR3 reads CSAENDREGSYEQYF.